This TCR beta chain was retrieved from a study of regulatory T cells in long-lasting Graves disease. Through Arm-PCR of CDR3 regions and iRepertoire HTBI primers, TCR beta libraries were built. TCRdb re-called the multiplex PCR reads through MiXCR, storing one row per CDR3 protein. The repertoire holds more than 450,000 distinct CDR3 sequences, with around 12% as singletons. In its sample, this clonotype was seen many times. Time point specified: newly diagnosed GD, antithyroid drugs for less than 3 months. PBMC-extracted RNA yielded the TCR library. By American Thyroid Association guidelines, Graves' disease was diagnosed in the cohort. The germline gives CDR1 ENHRY, CDR2 SYGVKD. The CDR3 totals 15 residues. The V segment lost 3 bases and the J segment 8 bases; nucleotides outside the gene matches: 3. These same records also appear under a second study, on T cells in Graves' hyperthyroidism and ophthalmopathy.

Specimen: peripheral blood mononuclear cells (PBMCs), collected at new diagnosis, from a patient treated with antithyroid drugs. This clonotype originated in a woman in her twenties or thirties with Graves disease. The chain is built from TRBV10-3 and TRBJ2-1; 14 nucleotides match TRBD2. CDR3 amino acids: CAISDGTSGSYEQFF. CDR3 nucleotide sequence: TGTGCCATCAGTGACGGGACTAGCGGGAGCTATGAGCAGTTCTTC.